These T cell receptor beta chains were read from a single sample in a study of blood T cell repertoires in COVID-19. Sequencing was performed with immunoSEQ multiplex PCR; in TCRdb, only in-frame clones are kept and a portion is missing. Of approximately 290,000 clones in the sample, around 85% were seen once. Material: peripheral blood. The receptors originated from a human donor with COVID-19, enrolled during active disease. The donor label of this sample is uncertain. Both conserved end residues are part of each CDR3. A D gene is named only where the DNA matches it firmly. A clone size is listed for some rows: how often the clone was seen (once, few, many), or a class if it is expanded.

D,J,size,V,CDR3,DNA
NA,TRBJ2-3,NA,TRBV9,CASRRLSTDTQYF,TGTGCCAGCAGGAGACTAAGCACAGATACGCAGTATTTT
NA,TRBJ1-6,few,TRBV2,CASSEALGGGDSPLHF,TGTGCCAGCAGTGAAGCTCTCGGGGGAGGGGATTCACCCCTCCACTTT
NA,TRBJ1-1,NA,TRBV12-3/TRBV12-4,CASSLPGDTEAFF,TGTGCCAGCAGTTTACCAGGGGACACTGAAGCTTTCTTT
NA,TRBJ1-4,NA,TRBV18,CASSRGTPATNEKLFF,TGTGCCAGCTCACGAGGGACACCAGCAACTAATGAAAAACTGTTTTTT
NA,TRBJ1-2,NA,TRBV10-1,CASSEIGTPKLYGYTF,TGCGCCAGCAGTGAGATCGGGACACCGAAGCTTTATGGCTACACCTTC
NA,TRBJ1-1,NA,TRBV28,CASSIGTLSTEAFF,TGTGCCAGCAGCATTGGGACACTTAGCACTGAAGCTTTCTTT
TRBD1,TRBJ2-3,NA,TRBV19,CASSADRAYGTDTQYF,TGTGCCAGTAGTGCCGACAGGGCCTACGGCACAGATACGCAGTATTTT
NA,TRBJ1-2,NA,TRBV5-1,CASSLAGVRNYGYTF,TGCGCCAGCAGCTTGGCCGGTGTACGGAACTATGGCTACACCTTC
NA,TRBJ1-1,NA,TRBV7-2,CASSPLTGRAAAFF,TGTGCCAGCAGCCCCCTGACAGGCCGTGCAGCAGCTTTCTTT
NA,TRBJ2-7,NA,TRBV6-1,CASSESVGLAYEQYF,TGTGCCAGCAGTGAATCAGTGGGGCTCGCCTACGAGCAGTACTTC
NA,TRBJ2-7,NA,TRBV28,CASSLAGTPSYEQYF,TGTGCCAGCAGTTTAGCCGGGACTCCCTCCTACGAGCAGTACTTC
TRBD1,TRBJ2-3,NA,TRBV5-1,CASSDQGARTDTQYF,TGCGCCAGCAGCGACCAGGGGGCAAGAACAGATACGCAGTATTTT
TRBD1,TRBJ2-6,NA,TRBV5-6,CASRPGQNSGANVLTF,TGTGCCAGCAGGCCGGGACAGAACTCTGGGGCCAACGTCCTGACTTTC
TRBD2,TRBJ2-3,NA,TRBV3-1/TRBV3-2,CASSQGLAGGATDTQYF,TGTGCCAGCAGCCAAGGACTAGCGGGAGGGGCCACAGATACGCAGTATTTT
NA,TRBJ1-1,NA,TRBV9,CASSVGRNTEAFF,TGTGCCAGCAGCGTTGGGAGGAACACTGAAGCTTTCTTT
TRBD1,TRBJ1-3,NA,TRBV5-1,CASSLGDSPFSGNTIYF,TGCGCCAGCAGCTTGGGGGACAGTCCTTTCTCTGGAAACACCATATATTTT
TRBD2,TRBJ2-2,NA,TRBV14,CASSLRLAGSLTGELFF,TGTGCCAGCAGCTTAAGACTAGCGGGAAGTCTCACCGGGGAGCTGTTTTTT
TRBD2,TRBJ2-3,NA,TRBV20-1,CSASTRSLAGTDTQYF,TGCAGTGCTAGTACAAGGTCACTAGCGGGCACAGATACGCAGTATTTT
NA,TRBJ1-4,NA,TRBV28,CASQTGMEKLFF,TGTGCCAGCCAGACAGGCATGGAAAAACTGTTTTTT
NA,TRBJ2-7,NA,TRBV5-1,CASSPRPDVPYEQYF,TGCGCCAGCAGCCCGCGGCCCGATGTCCCTTACGAGCAGTACTTC
TRBD1,TRBJ1-5,few,TRBV4-2,CASSQGGGRGKNQPQHF,TGTGCCAGCAGCCAAGGGGGTGGCAGGGGGAAGAATCAGCCCCAGCATTTT
NA,TRBJ2-7,NA,TRBV18,CASSPRTDTTYEQYF,TGTGCCAGCTCACCGAGGACAGACACGACCTACGAGCAGTACTTC
TRBD1,TRBJ2-1,NA,TRBV25-1,CASSPAVDRVLFF,TGTGCCAGCAGCCCCGCGGTGGACAGGGTTCTCTTCTTC
NA,TRBJ1-1,few,TRBV10-1,CASSERGNTEAFF,TGCGCCAGCAGTGAGAGGGGGAACACTGAAGCTTTCTTT
NA,TRBJ2-5,NA,TRBV5-1,CASAVGGGETQYF,TGCGCCAGCGCCGTGGGGGGTGGAGAGACCCAGTACTTC
NA,TRBJ1-1,NA,TRBV7-3,CASSLMAGAEEAFF,TGTGCCAGCAGCTTAATGGCAGGGGCTGAGGAAGCTTTCTTT
TRBD1,TRBJ1-4,NA,TRBV29-1,CSVEGDRVGKLFF,TGCAGCGTTGAAGGGGACAGGGTCGGGAAACTGTTTTTT
NA,TRBJ2-5,NA,TRBV14,CASSQGSQETQYF,TGTGCCAGCAGCCAGGGCAGCCAAGAGACCCAGTACTTC
NA,TRBJ1-2,NA,TRBV6-2/TRBV6-3,CASSYGGGGDYGYTF,TGTGCCAGCAGTTACGGTGGCGGGGGAGACTATGGCTACACCTTC
NA,TRBJ2-6,NA,TRBV28,CASSSYSFRANVLTF,TGTGCCAGCAGTTCTTACTCTTTTCGGGCCAACGTCCTGACTTTC
TRBD2,TRBJ2-7,NA,TRBV12-5,CASGLVRTSAEQYF,TGTGCTAGTGGTTTGGTAAGAACTAGCGCCGAGCAGTACTTC
NA,TRBJ1-2,NA,TRBV3-1/TRBV3-2,CASSHAGKGGYTF,TGTGCCAGCAGCCACGCAGGGAAGGGTGGCTACACCTTC
TRBD2,TRBJ2-3,NA,TRBV2,CASKLAGGPVGQYF,TGTGCCAGCAAACTAGCGGGAGGGCCCGTTGGGCAGTATTTT
TRBD1,TRBJ1-2,NA,TRBV5-1,CASSLDRGPWGYTF,TGCGCCAGCAGCTTGGACAGGGGACCGTGGGGCTACACCTTC
NA,TRBJ2-5,NA,TRBV4-3,CASSQEFRAQETQYF,TGCGCCAGCAGCCAAGAATTTCGAGCGCAAGAGACCCAGTACTTC
TRBD2,TRBJ2-3,NA,TRBV28,CASRLAGWLDTQYF,TGTGCCAGCCGACTAGCGGGGTGGTTGGATACGCAGTATTTT
TRBD2,TRBJ2-1,NA,TRBV3-1/TRBV3-2,CASTGTGGSARNEQFF,TGTGCCAGCACCGGTACTGGCGGGAGCGCTAGAAATGAGCAGTTCTTC
NA,TRBJ1-1,NA,TRBV7-3,CASSLYTGNTEAFF,TGTGCCAGCAGCTTATATACAGGGAACACTGAAGCTTTCTTT
NA,TRBJ1-2,NA,TRBV28,CASSSPWGQGNYGYTF,TGTGCCAGCAGTTCCCCGTGGGGGCAAGGAAACTATGGCTACACCTTC
TRBD1,TRBJ2-1,NA,TRBV5-1,CASSPGQGPYNEQFF,TGCGCCAGCAGCCCTGGACAGGGACCCTACAATGAGCAGTTCTTC
TRBD2,TRBJ2-3,NA,TRBV4-2,CASSQDFAGADTQYF,TGTGCCAGCAGCCAAGATTTTGCGGGAGCAGATACGCAGTATTTT
NA,TRBJ1-2,once,TRBV9,CASSVGAGAGYGYTF,TGTGCCAGCAGCGTAGGGGCAGGGGCTGGTTATGGCTACACCTTC
NA,TRBJ1-4,NA,TRBV5-8,CASKEDPNEKLFF,TGTGCCAGCAAAGAGGATCCCAATGAAAAACTGTTTTTT
TRBD2,TRBJ2-7,few,TRBV7-3,CASSLTREDEQYF,TGTGCCAGCAGCTTAACGCGGGAGGACGAGCAGTACTTC
TRBD1,TRBJ1-2,NA,TRBV29-1,CSVFGQDIDYGYTF,TGCAGCGTTTTCGGACAGGATATAGACTATGGCTACACCTTC
NA,TRBJ1-1,NA,TRBV7-2,CASSSLGSTEAFF,TGTGCCAGCAGCTCCTTAGGGAGCACTGAAGCTTTCTTT
TRBD2,TRBJ2-3,NA,TRBV2,CASRAGLAGEADTQYF,TGTGCCAGCAGGGCGGGACTAGCGGGAGAGGCAGATACGCAGTATTTT
TRBD1,TRBJ1-2,few,TRBV27,CASSPGQGNYGYTF,TGTGCCAGCAGTCCAGGACAGGGAAACTATGGCTACACCTTC
NA,TRBJ1-5,NA,TRBV30,CAWSKSSNQPQHF,TGTGCCTGGAGTAAAAGCTCCAATCAGCCCCAGCATTTT
NA,TRBJ1-4,NA,TRBV5-4,CASSPGGRTDEKLFF,TGTGCCAGCAGCCCGGGTGGGCGGACAGATGAAAAACTGTTTTTT
TRBD1,TRBJ2-1,NA,TRBV5-1,CASSARDRRQGEQFF,TGCGCCAGCAGCGCCCGGGACAGGCGGCAAGGAGAGCAGTTCTTC
NA,TRBJ1-1,NA,TRBV11-2,CASSPKEARFMNTEAFF,TGTGCCAGCAGCCCCAAAGAGGCCCGGTTCATGAACACTGAAGCTTTCTTT
NA,TRBJ1-2,NA,TRBV29-1,CSVDPGWGYTF,TGCAGCGTTGACCCAGGGTGGGGCTACACCTTC
NA,TRBJ1-5,few,TRBV3-1/TRBV3-2,CASSRGGRQPQHF,TGTGCCAGCAGCCGCGGGGGGCGTCAGCCCCAGCATTTT
NA,TRBJ1-1,NA,TRBV3-1/TRBV3-2,CASSRGLQGSTTEAFF,TGTGCCAGCAGCCGTGGACTCCAGGGGTCTACCACTGAAGCTTTCTTT
NA,TRBJ1-5,NA,TRBV30,CAWSAQSNQPQHF,TGTGCCTGGAGTGCACAGAGTAATCAGCCCCAGCATTTT
NA,TRBJ2-3,NA,TRBV7-9,CASSLLRGSTDTQYF,TGTGCCAGCAGCTTACTTCGCGGCTCCACAGATACGCAGTATTTT
NA,TRBJ2-5,NA,TRBV28,CASSRQGVQETQYF,TGTGCCAGCAGTCGACAAGGGGTCCAAGAGACCCAGTACTTC
NA,TRBJ1-6,NA,TRBV20-1,CSASGQGNSPLHF,TGCAGTGCTAGTGGGCAGGGGAATTCACCCCTCCACTTT
NA,TRBJ1-2,NA,TRBV3-1/TRBV3-2,CASLRWGQSLPNYGYTF,TGTGCCAGCTTACGATGGGGGCAAAGTTTACCGAACTATGGCTACACCTTC